This TCR beta chain came from a study of PD-L1 blockade in urothelial cancer. The wider study: Of some 29 patients, approximately 23 were males with bladder-origin urothelial cancer. Study-wide points: Having blood TCR clonality under the median before treatment predicted better survival. Stronger expansion of tumor-associated clones in blood at 3 weeks distinguished durable-benefit patients.

Notes on this clone: The antigen is undetermined.

Some clones are missing from TCRdb's copy, which holds only in-frame ones; the method was immunoSEQ multiplex PCR. The table shows about 110,000 clones, with roughly 90% occurring only once. The CDR3 is made up of 14 amino acids. The V gene's germline CDR1 is LGHNA and CDR2 YNFKEQ. J was trimmed by 11 bases and V by 5 bases; bases with no gene match: 11. The time point was: peripheral blood 6 weeks after treatment start. For each patient, 1 to 8 samples were obtained, pretreatment and on-treatment. This chain connects TRBV4-2 to TRBJ1-4, with 7 bases fitting TRBD1. The clonotype originates from a man in his fifties or sixties with urothelial cancer. The sample was PBMCs, taken around atezolizumab (anti-PD-L1) treatment. DNA for the CDR3: TGTGCCAGCAGCTTTGGACAGGAGACGCGGAAACTGTTTTTT. This sequence encodes CASSFGQETRKLFF.